A single sample gave rise to the 3 T cell receptor beta chains below, sequenced in a study of post-analysis software for immune sequencing data. Their specific antigens are unknown. Points from the study as a whole: Among several TRBV segments more frequent in patients than controls were TRBV5-6, TRBV5-1 and TRBV20-1.

Unique molecular identifiers tagged the TCR beta cDNA libraries. Each CDR3 protein is one row after TCRdb ran MiXCR on the PCR reads. This table has about 400,000 distinct CDR3 sequences, about a third appearing once. Sample: blood. The receptor source for this set is a girl between 10 and 17 years old with multiple sclerosis.

This clonotype was detected only a few times. The CDR3 here is CASSSGIGYGYTF. Here the CDR3 DNA reads TGTGCCAGCAGCTCAGGGATTGGGTATGGCTACACCTTC. The V and J genes are TRBV12-3 or TRBV12-4 and TRBJ1-2; tentatively, D is TRBD1 (5 bases). The CDR3 runs to 13 residues. V lost 6 bases and J lost 5, with 13 bases in between.

This clonotype has a handful of counts. The rearrangement joins TRBV7-3 to TRBJ2-3, with unresolved D. This CDR3 has 13 residues. CDR1 and CDR2 from the germline V gene are SGHTA and FQGTGA. Between the trimmed V and J ends, which lost 5 bases and 2 bases, there was a span of 8 bases. In nucleotides, the CDR3 is TGTGCCAGCAGCACGGGCTTCACAGATACGCAGTATTTT. Protein sequence: CASSTGFTDTQYF.

This clonotype came up a few times. The genes are TRBV7-2 and TRBJ1-1; no reliable D call. Trimming took 2 bases from V and 2 from J, leaving 12 bases between them. The CDR3 loop spans 15 amino acids. Germline V gives CDR1 SGHTA, CDR2 FQGNSA. This CDR3 is CASSLQALSNTEAFF. The CDR3 bases are TGTGCCAGCAGCTTACAGGCGTTATCAAACACTGAAGCTTTCTTT. The whole variable domain, remainder taken from reference TRBV7-2 and TRBJ1-1, is GAGVSQSPSNKVTEKGKDVELRCDPISGHTALYWYRQSLGQGLEFLIYFQGNSAPDKSGLPSDRFSAERTGGSVSTLTIQRTQQEDSAVYLCASSLQALSNTEAFFGQGTRLTVV.